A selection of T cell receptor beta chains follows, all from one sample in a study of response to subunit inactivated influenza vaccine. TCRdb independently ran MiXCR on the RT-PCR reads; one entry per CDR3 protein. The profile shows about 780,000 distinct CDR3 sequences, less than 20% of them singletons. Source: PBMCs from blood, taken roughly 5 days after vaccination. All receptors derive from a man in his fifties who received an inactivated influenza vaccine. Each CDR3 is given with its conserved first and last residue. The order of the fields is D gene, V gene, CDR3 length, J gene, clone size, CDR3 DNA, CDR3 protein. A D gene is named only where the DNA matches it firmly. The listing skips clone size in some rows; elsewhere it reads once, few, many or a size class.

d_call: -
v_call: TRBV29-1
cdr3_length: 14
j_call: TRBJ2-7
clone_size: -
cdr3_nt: TGCAGCGTTGTAACAGGTTTGAAGCCCTACGAGCAGTACTTC
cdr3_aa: CSVVTGLKPYEQYF

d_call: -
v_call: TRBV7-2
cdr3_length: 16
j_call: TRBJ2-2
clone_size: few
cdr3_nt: TGTGCCAGCAGCTTAGGGGTCAGGGAGCGTTCCGGGGAGCTGTTTTTT
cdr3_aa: CASSLGVRERSGELFF

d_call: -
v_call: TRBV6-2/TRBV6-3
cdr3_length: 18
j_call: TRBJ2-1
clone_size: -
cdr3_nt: TGTGCCAGCAGTTACCCCGGGGCGGGCCTGAGCTCCTACAATGAGCAGTTCTTC
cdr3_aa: CASSYPGAGLSSYNEQFF

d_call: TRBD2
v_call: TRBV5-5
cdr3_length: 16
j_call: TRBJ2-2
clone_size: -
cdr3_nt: TGTGCCAGCAGCTTGAACGCGGGGGCGAACACCGGGGAGCTGTTTTTT
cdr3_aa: CASSLNAGANTGELFF

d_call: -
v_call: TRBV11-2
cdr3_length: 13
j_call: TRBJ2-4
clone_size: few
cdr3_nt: TGTGCCAGCAGCTTAGGTCTGAAAAACATTCAGTACTTC
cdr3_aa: CASSLGLKNIQYF

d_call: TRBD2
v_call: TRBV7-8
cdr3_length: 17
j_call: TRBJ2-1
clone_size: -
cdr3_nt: TGTGCCAGCAGCTCTATAGGGACTAGCGGACAATTTGGGGAGCAGTTCTTC
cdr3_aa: CASSSIGTSGQFGEQFF

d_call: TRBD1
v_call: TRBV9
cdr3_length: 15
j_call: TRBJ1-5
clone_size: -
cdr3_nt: TGTGCCAGCAGCGAACAGGGGCGTAGCAATCAGCCCCAGCATTTT
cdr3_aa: CASSEQGRSNQPQHF

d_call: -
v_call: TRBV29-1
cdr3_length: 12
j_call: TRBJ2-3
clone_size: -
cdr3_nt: TGCAGCGTTGATACGCGGGATGATACGCAGTATTTT
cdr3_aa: CSVDTRDDTQYF

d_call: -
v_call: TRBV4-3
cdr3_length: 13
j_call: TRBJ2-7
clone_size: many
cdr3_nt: TGCGCCAGCAGCCAAGATTTGGGACGCGAGCAGTACTTC
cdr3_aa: CASSQDLGREQYF

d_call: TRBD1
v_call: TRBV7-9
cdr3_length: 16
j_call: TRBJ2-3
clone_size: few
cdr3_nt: TGTGCCAGCAGCCCTTCCGGGACAGGGGTGACAGATACGCAGTATTTT
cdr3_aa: CASSPSGTGVTDTQYF

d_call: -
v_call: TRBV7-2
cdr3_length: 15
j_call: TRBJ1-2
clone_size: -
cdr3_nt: TGTGCCAGCCGCCTTGGATTGGGGCCTCGACGGGGCTACACCTTC
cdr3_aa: CASRLGLGPRRGYTF

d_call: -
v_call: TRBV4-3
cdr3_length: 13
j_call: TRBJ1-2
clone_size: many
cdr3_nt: TGCGCCAGCAGCCAGACAGTTAACTATGGCTACACCTTC
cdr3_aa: CASSQTVNYGYTF

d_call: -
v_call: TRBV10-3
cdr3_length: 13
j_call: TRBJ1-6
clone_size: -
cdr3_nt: TGTGCCATCAGCCGCGAAGGGGAGTCACCCCTCCACTTT
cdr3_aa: CAISREGESPLHF

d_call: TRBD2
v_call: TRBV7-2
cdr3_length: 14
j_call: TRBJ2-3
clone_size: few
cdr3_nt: TGTGCCAGCCAAATAGCGGGGAGCACAGATACGCAGTATTTT
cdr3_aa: CASQIAGSTDTQYF

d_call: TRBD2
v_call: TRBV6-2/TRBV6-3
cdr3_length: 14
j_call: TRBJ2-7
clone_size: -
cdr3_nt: TGTGCCAGCAGAGGAGCTAGCGGCCCCTACGAGCAGTACTTC
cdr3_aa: CASRGASGPYEQYF

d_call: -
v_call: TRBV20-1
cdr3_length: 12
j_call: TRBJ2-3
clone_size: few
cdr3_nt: TGCAGTGCCCAACTAGCTTTGGATACGCAGTATTTT
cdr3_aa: CSAQLALDTQYF

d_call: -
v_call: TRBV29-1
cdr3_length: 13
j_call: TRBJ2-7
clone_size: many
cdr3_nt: TGCAGCGTTCAAGGTACAGTTGCCCACGAGCAGTACTTC
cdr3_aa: CSVQGTVAHEQYF

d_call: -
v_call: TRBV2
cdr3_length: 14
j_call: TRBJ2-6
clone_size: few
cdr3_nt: TGTGCCAGCAGTGAGCAGTCTGGGGCCAACGTCCTGACTTTC
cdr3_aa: CASSEQSGANVLTF

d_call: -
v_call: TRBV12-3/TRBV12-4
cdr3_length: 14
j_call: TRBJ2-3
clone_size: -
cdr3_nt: TGTGCCAGCAGTTTAGCGACCAAGGGGGGTACGCAGTATTTT
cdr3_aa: CASSLATKGGTQYF

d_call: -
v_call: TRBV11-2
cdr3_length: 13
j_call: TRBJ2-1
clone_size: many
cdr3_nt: TGTGCCAGCAGCTTAGGGGGGGTCGGTGAGCAGTTCTTC
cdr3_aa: CASSLGGVGEQFF

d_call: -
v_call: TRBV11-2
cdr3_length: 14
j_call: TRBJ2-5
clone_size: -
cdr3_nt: TGTGCCAGCAGCCACCGCTGGGGGGCAGAGACCCAGTACTTC
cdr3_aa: CASSHRWGAETQYF

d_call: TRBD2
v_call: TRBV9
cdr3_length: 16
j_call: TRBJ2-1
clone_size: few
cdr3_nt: TGTGCCAGCAGCGCGGGACTAGCGGGACACCGCAATGAGCAGTTCTTC
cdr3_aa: CASSAGLAGHRNEQFF

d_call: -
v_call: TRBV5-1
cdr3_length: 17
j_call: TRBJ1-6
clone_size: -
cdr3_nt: TGCGCCAGCTTTCTAGGGAAGGGATCATGGGCGAATTCACCCCTCCACTTT
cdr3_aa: CASFLGKGSWANSPLHF

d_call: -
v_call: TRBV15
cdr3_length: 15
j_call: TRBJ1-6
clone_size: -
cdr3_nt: TGTGCCACCAGCAGAGATCAACTGGGTAGCTCACCCCTCCACTTT
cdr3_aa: CATSRDQLGSSPLHF